A selection of T cell receptor beta chains follows, all from one sample in a study of molecular identifiers for immune sequencing clone quantification. TCRdb reprocessed the PCR reads with MiXCR, giving one entry per CDR3 protein. The sample consists of 550,000 to 750,000 distinct CDR3 sequences, 15% to 20% of them appearing once. The sample consisted of naive CD8+ T cells from blood, with Jurkat cell RNA spiked in. Receptors were obtained from a human donor in good health. Some libraries in this study had Jurkat cell RNA spiked in. The CDR3 runs from the conserved cysteine through the conserved F or W. The D gene is left open where the match is weak. The size of a clone is reported for some rows only, either as once, few or many, or as a class for expanded clones.

v_call	d_call	clone_size	j_call	cdr3_aa	cdr3_nt
TRBV4-3	NA	few	TRBJ2-7	CASSPRVEGYAYEQYF	TGCGCCAGCAGCCCGCGGGTGGAGGGGTACGCCTACGAGCAGTACTTC
TRBV12-3/TRBV12-4	NA	many	TRBJ1-2	CASSLGPGTANYGYTF	TGTGCCAGCAGTTTGGGCCCCGGGACTGCTAACTATGGCTACACCTTC
TRBV18	NA	many	TRBJ2-7	CASSPGGHGSYEQYF	TGTGCCAGCTCACCGGGCGGACACGGATCCTACGAGCAGTACTTC
TRBV3-1	TRBD2	NA	TRBJ2-2	CASSQAPSGGLTGELFF	TGTGCCAGCAGCCAGGCGCCTAGCGGGGGGCTGACCGGGGAGCTGTTTTTT
TRBV19	NA	many	TRBJ2-3	CASSIGQTTDTQYF	TGTGCCAGTAGTATAGGTCAGACCACAGATACGCAGTATTTT
TRBV9	NA	many	TRBJ2-2	CASSVVQGVTGELFF	TGTGCCAGCAGCGTAGTTCAGGGAGTAACCGGGGAGCTGTTTTTT
TRBV6-6	NA	few	TRBJ1-5	CASSYSWDVDQPQHF	TGTGCCAGCAGTTACTCTTGGGATGTGGATCAGCCCCAGCATTTT
TRBV11-2	NA	few	TRBJ2-2	CASSSGQHSNTGELFF	TGTGCCAGCAGCTCGGGGCAACACTCGAACACCGGGGAGCTGTTTTTT
TRBV7-2	NA	many	TRBJ2-7	CASSAPGRGSYEQYF	TGTGCCAGCAGCGCCCCCGGCAGGGGTTCCTACGAGCAGTACTTC
TRBV6-5	NA	many	TRBJ1-1	CASSPPVGGATEAFF	TGTGCCAGCAGTCCCCCCGTGGGGGGGGCCACTGAAGCTTTCTTT
TRBV30	NA	many	TRBJ1-1	CAWSVHGTEAFF	TGTGCCTGGAGTGTACACGGCACTGAAGCTTTCTTT
TRBV4-3	NA	many	TRBJ2-1	CASSQDSTGNEQFF	TGCGCCAGCAGCCAAGACTCCACAGGGAATGAGCAGTTCTTC
TRBV5-1	TRBD2	many	TRBJ2-2	CASSLEPSGNTGELFF	TGCGCCAGCAGCTTGGAGCCTAGCGGAAATACCGGGGAGCTGTTTTTT
TRBV12-3/TRBV12-4	NA	many	TRBJ1-1	CASSFGWGLSTEAFF	TGTGCCAGCAGTTTCGGTTGGGGTTTGAGCACTGAAGCTTTCTTT
TRBV20-1	NA	once	TRBJ1-1	CSARDEVGGALNTEAFF	TGCAGTGCTAGAGATGAGGTAGGGGGGGCCCTGAACACTGAAGCTTTCTTT
TRBV3-2	NA	NA	TRBJ1-5	CASSQDSPSGTEISNQPQHF	TGTGCCAGCAGCCAAGATTCCCCGAGTGGGACCGAAATTAGCAATCAGCCCCAGCATTTT
TRBV5-3	NA	NA	TRBJ2-2	CASSPGGVPGGLFF	TGTGCCAGCAGCCCCGGAGGGGTCCCCGGGGGGCTGTTTTTT
TRBV3-1	TRBD2	NA	TRBJ2-3	CASSQAIDRGLVAVDTQYF	TGTGCCAGCAGCCAAGCAATCGATCGGGGACTAGTTGCGGTAGATACGCAGTATTTT
TRBV5-4	NA	many	TRBJ1-1	CASSTGPEAFF	TGTGCCAGCAGCACCGGACCTGAAGCTTTCTTT
TRBV5-1	NA	many	TRBJ2-7	CASSLAQFPYEQYF	TGCGCCAGCAGCTTGGCCCAGTTTCCCTACGAGCAGTACTTC
TRBV7-6	TRBD2	few	TRBJ2-1	CASSLKIAGVLSSYNEQFF	TGTGCCAGCAGCTTAAAGATAGCGGGAGTCCTTAGCTCCTACAATGAGCAGTTCTTC
TRBV5-1	TRBD1	many	TRBJ2-7	CASSSPGTGYTEQYF	TGCGCCAGCAGCTCCCCCGGGACAGGGTATACTGAGCAGTACTTC
TRBV4-3	NA	many	TRBJ2-7	CASSLTDAETYEQYF	TGCGCCAGCAGCTTAACGGACGCCGAGACCTACGAGCAGTACTTC
TRBV11-2	TRBD1	many	TRBJ2-3	CASSSLPGGTEKRPPTDTQYF	TGTGCCAGCAGCTCCCTTCCGGGTGGGACAGAGAAACGACCCCCCACAGATACGCAGTATTTT
TRBV19	NA	many	TRBJ2-5	CASSIGTNPYQETQYF	TGTGCCAGTAGTATTGGCACGAACCCGTACCAAGAGACCCAGTACTTC
TRBV3-1	NA	many	TRBJ1-1	CASSEASGTSEAFF	TGTGCCAGCAGCGAAGCCTCCGGGACATCTGAAGCTTTCTTT